This T cell receptor beta chain was sequenced in a study of tumor and adjacent non-tumor tissue in lung cancer. Study at large: Histology: 12 adenocarcinoma, a couple of squamous cell carcinoma, 1 small cell lung cancer. On average, productive TCRbeta reads reached about 4.17 million per sample. Study-level findings and limits: Top 100 clones took a larger repertoire share in normal lung.

The CDR3 sequence is 14 residues long. Germline V gene data show CDR1 as MNHNY and CDR2 as SVGAGI (reference sequence). With 5 bases clipped from V and 6 bases from J, the junction kept 7 bases outside the gene matches. No cell sorting was done before RNA was extracted from the tissue. The normal lung tissue was taken more than 3 cm from the tumor edge. Donors were chemotherapy-naive, newly diagnosed lung cancer surgical patients in China, August–late 2014. The table lists this clonotype with many counts. Its cognate antigen is unknown. TCRbeta libraries were built with three rounds of nested PCR, modified from ARM-PCR. In TCRdb, the multiplex PCR reads were re-called with MiXCR into one record per CDR3 protein. The profile covers some 100,000 distinct CDR3 sequences, with 60% to 80% appearing a single time and roughly 19% taken by the ten largest.

J is TRBJ2-7 and V is TRBV6-6; TRBD1 aligns across 10 bases. The sample consisted of distant non-tumor lung tissue. This TCR was sampled from a man aged 60 to 75 with non-small cell lung cancer. CDR3 loop: CASSPGTGDGEQYF. The DNA for the CDR3 is TGTGCCAGCAGTCCCGGGACAGGGGACGGCGAGCAGTACTTC.